These 5 T cell receptor beta chains originate from one sample sequenced in a study of patients and donors after allogeneic stem cell transplantation. TCRdb itself ran the RT-PCR reads through MiXCR, one entry per CDR3 protein. The repertoire has 20,000 or so distinct CDR3 sequences, about 30% of them found once; the top ten carry just under 50%. Sequencing was performed on blood, either unsorted or a sorted T cell fraction (not recorded which). These receptors originate from a human donor who was either an allogeneic HSCT recipient or a stem cell or donor lymphocyte infusion donor (not recorded which). It is not recorded whose cells these are; they may come from a transplant donor.

The rearrangement uses TRBV5-1 and TRBJ2-4; D remains unclear. Trimming took 5 bases from V and 1 from J, leaving 10 bases between them. Germline V CDR1 and CDR2: SGHRS, YFSETQ. The CDR3 is 14 amino acids. CDR3 sequence (DNA): TGCGCCAGCAGTCTGGGTGAGGCCAAAAACATTCAGTACTTC. Protein product: CASSLGEAKNIQYF.

This clonotype was seen ten or more times. The chain carries TRBV12-3 or TRBV12-4 and TRBJ1-1; D may be TRBD1 (5 bases). The CDR3 sequence is 14 residues long. Trimming removed 3 bases at V and 2 bases at J, with 10 bases between. The CDR3 DNA sequence: TGTGCCAGCAGTTTCCAGGGAGGAAACACTGAAGCTTTCTTT. The encoded protein is CASSFQGGNTEAFF.

V gene TRBV10-3 combines with J gene TRBJ2-7; D is possibly TRBD1 or TRBD2 (5 bases each). CDR1 is ENHRY and CDR2 is SYGVKD in the germline V gene. V lost 9 bases to trimming and J lost 1 base, with 10 bases between them. CDR3 length equals 12 residues. CDR3 residues: CAMGDPSYEQYF. CDR3 sequence (DNA): TGTGCCATGGGGGACCCGTCCTACGAGCAGTACTTC.

A note on this clonotype: This may stem from a read error, because a much larger clone lies one nucleotide away. It is unclear where the CDR3 begins or ends on the DNA, so no DNA is shown, and the CDR3 is as TCRdb lists it. V gene TRBV28 combines with J gene TRBJ1-5. Germline values: CDR1 MDHEN, CDR2 SYDVKM. The CDR3 comprises 15 residues, both ends counted. The chain's CDR3 is CASILAGGDHQPQHF.

J is TRBJ1-2 and V is TRBV12-3 or TRBV12-4; 8 bases map to TRBD1. The CDR3 is 13 residues long. The junction had 5 bases not matched to a gene; V was cut back by 8 bases and J by 3 bases. The CDR3 is CASGQGADYGYTF. CDR3 bases: TGTGCCAGCGGGCAGGGGGCAGACTATGGCTACACCTTC.